The 29 T cell receptor beta chains below were found in one sample sequenced in a study of regulatory T cells. The PCR used 52 TRBV and 13 TRBJ primers. Method: immunoSEQ multiplex PCR; TCRdb's copy keeps in-frame clones and lacks some. Of roughly 15,000 clones in the sample, more than 90% were seen once. The sample consisted of CD8+ T cells sorted from blood. These receptors were collected from a person in their late teens or twenties with CD3G deficiency.

The chain combines TRBV9 with TRBJ2-5, with TRBD2 as a possible D gene (6 bases). Looked up from germline, CDR1 is SGDLS and CDR2 is YYNGEE. V lost 4 bases and J lost 1, with 11 bases in between. The CDR3 extends over 14 amino acids. The CDR3 is CASSPGDSQETQYF. The CDR3 bases are TGTGCCAGCAGCCCGGGGGACTCCCAAGAGACCCAGTACTTC.

The V gene is TRBV19, the J gene TRBJ1-3; D is perhaps TRBD1 (5 bases). CDR1 and CDR2 (germline): LNHDA, SQIVND (reference sequence). Trimming took off 9 bases at V and 2 bases at J, with 8 bases between the two ends. The CDR3 has 12 amino acids. CDR3 residues: CASSGTGNTIYF. The CDR3 region has the DNA TGTGCCAGCTCAGGGACTGGAAACACCATATATTTT. Variable domain in full (rest from reference TRBV19 and TRBJ1-3): DGGITQSPKYLFRKEGQNVTLSCEQNLNHDAMYWYRQDPGQGLRLIYYSQIVNDFQKGDIAEGYSVSREKKESFPLTVTSAQKNPTAFYLCASSGTGNTIYFGEGSWLTVV.

The chain couples TRBV5-1 to TRBJ2-3, with 7 nucleotides matching TRBD1. V lost 1 base and J lost 5; bases outside the gene matches: 4. CDR1 and CDR2 (germline): SGHRS, YFSETQ. This CDR3 is built from 14 residues. The CDR3: CASSLTGVGDTQYF. CDR3 nucleotides: TGCGCCAGCAGCTTGACAGGGGTTGGAGATACGCAGTATTTT.

This chain joins TRBV19 and TRBJ2-7; D gene ambiguous. CDR3 length: 13 amino acids. Trimming removed 3 bases at V and 2 bases at J, with 8 bases between. CDR1 LNHDA and CDR2 SQIVND come from the germline V gene (reference sequence). The CDR3 reads CASSIKQTYEQYF. The CDR3 DNA follows: TGTGCCAGTAGTATTAAACAGACCTACGAGCAGTACTTC.

This clone was observed once. V gene TRBV13 combines with J gene TRBJ2-7, with 10 bases matching TRBD1. The CDR3 has 14 amino acids. CDR1 is PRHDT and CDR2 is FYEKMQ in the germline V gene (reference sequence). J was trimmed by 5 bases and V by 5 bases; bases with no gene match: 6. The CDR3 loop is CASSPRDRGNEQYF. The CDR3 DNA follows: TGTGCCAGCAGCCCTAGGGACAGGGGCAACGAGCAGTACTTC.

The chain links TRBV6-6 to TRBJ2-7; a weak D match, TRBD2 (6 bases). The V end was cut by 8 bases, the J end by 2 bases, with 10 bases between. The germline V gene encodes CDR1 MNHNY and CDR2 SVGAGI (reference sequence). CDR3 length: 12 residues. CDR3: CASEGEAYEQYF. CDR3 nucleotide sequence: TGTGCCAGCGAAGGGGAGGCCTACGAGCAGTACTTC.

The rearrangement links TRBV13 to TRBJ2-5, with 11 bases matching TRBD1. The end of the DNA aligns better with TRBJ2-7, so the J call may be wrong. This CDR3 comprises 15 residues. From germline, CDR1 is PRHDT and CDR2 FYEKMQ (reference sequence). This CDR3 reads CASTMGTGGSYEQYF. CDR3 nucleotides: TGTGCCAGCACGATGGGGACAGGGGGTTCCTACGAGCAGTACTTC.

The sample holds a few counts of this clone. The J gene is TRBJ2-7, the V gene TRBV19; no definite D call. Germline V gives CDR1 LNHDA, CDR2 SQIVND (reference sequence). CDR3 length: 13 amino acids. The V gene lost 3 bases and the J gene lost 3 bases, with 9 bases spanning the gap. CDR3 sequence reads: CASSIGPNYEQYF. DNA for the CDR3: TGTGCCAGTAGTATTGGTCCTAACTACGAGCAGTACTTC. The variable domain in full, completed from reference TRBV19 and TRBJ2-7, reads DGGITQSPKYLFRKEGQNVTLSCEQNLNHDAMYWYRQDPGQGLRLIYYSQIVNDFQKGDIAEGYSVSREKKESFPLTVTSAQKNPTAFYLCASSIGPNYEQYFGPGTRLTVT.

This clone is a singleton in its sample. The gene calls are TRBV2 and TRBJ2-5, with a weak D call TRBD2 (7 bases). The germline V gene encodes CDR1 SNHLY and CDR2 FYNNEI. The CDR3 runs 16 residues. V dropped 7 bases and J dropped 5 bases, with 23 bases sitting between them. The CDR3 bases are TGTGCCAGCAACCTAGGGGGGGGCCGTAACAGGGAGACCCAGTACTTC. The encoded protein is CASNLGGGRNRETQYF.

The rearrangement joins TRBV7-9 to TRBJ2-1, with TRBD2 matching 9 bases. The CDR3 totals 15 residues. Germline V lookup: CDR1 SEHNR, CDR2 FQNEAQ (reference sequence). V lost 5 bases and J lost 4; bases outside the gene matches: 6. CDR3 in DNA: TGTGCCAGCAGCATTAGCGGGAGTCCGTACAATGAGCAGTTCTTC. Translating it yields CASSISGSPYNEQFF. Combining the CDR3 with reference TRBV7-9 and TRBJ2-1 gives the whole variable domain DTGVSQNPRHKITKRGQNVTFRCDPISEHNRLYWYRQTLGQGPEFLTYFQNEAQLEKSRLLSDRFSAERPKGSFSTLEIQRTEQGDSAMYLCASSISGSPYNEQFFGPGTRLTVL.

The chain combines TRBV5-6 with TRBJ2-7; TRBD2 aligns across 8 bases. J gave up 3 bases and V 4 bases, and 6 bases lay outside the gene matches. From germline, CDR1 is SGHDT and CDR2 YYEEEE. CDR3 length equals 14 residues. The CDR3 sequence: CASSLTSGYYEQYF. As DNA, the CDR3 is TGTGCCAGCAGCCTCACTAGCGGCTACTACGAGCAGTACTTC.

The chain joins TRBV30 to TRBJ1-1; unclear D gene. The V gene's germline CDR1 is GTSNPN and CDR2 SVGIG (reference sequence). The CDR3 contains 13 residues. The V gene lost 0 bases and the J gene lost 2 bases, with 7 bases spanning the gap. CDR3 nucleotide sequence: TGTGCCTGGAGTGTTACTCTTAACACTGAAGCTTTCTTT. Its protein is CAWSVTLNTEAFF. Complete variable domain (other parts from reference TRBV30 and TRBJ1-1): SQTIHQWPATLVQPVGSPLSLECTVEGTSNPNLYWYRQAAGRGLQLLFYSVGIGQISSEVPQNLSASRPQDRQFILSSKKLLLSDSGFYLCAWSVTLNTEAFFGQGTRLTVV.

The CDR3 DNA follows: TGTGCCAGCAGGACGGGAGAGGGTGAGCAGTTCTTC. It specifies CASRTGEGEQFF. The chain joins TRBV27 to TRBJ2-1; D is possibly TRBD2 (6 bases). This CDR3 contains 12 residues. Per the germline V gene, CDR1 is MNHEY and CDR2 is SMNVEV (reference sequence). The V gene lost 6 bases and the J gene lost 9 bases, with 12 bases spanning the gap.

The chain links TRBV6-5 to TRBJ1-1; TRBD1 agrees at 7 bases. CDR3 length equals 14 residues. Per germline, CDR1 MNHEY and CDR2 SVGAGI. Unmatched junction bases numbered 9, after V lost 4 bases and J lost 7 bases. The CDR3 region has the DNA TGTGCCAGCAGTTCCTCTGGGGGACAGAATGAAGCTTTCTTT. It codes for CASSSSGGQNEAFF.

The gene calls are TRBV21-1 and TRBJ1-4. TRBV21-1 is shown as a pseudogene. This CDR3 has 15 amino acids. The CDR3 DNA reads TGTGCCAGCAGCTTACGGACTGCGTCCAAGGAAAAACTGTTTTTT. It is translated as CASSLRTASKEKLFF.

This rearrangement joins TRBV9 to TRBJ2-1; 7 nucleotides match TRBD2. The CDR3 runs to 14 residues. The V segment lost 0 bases and the J segment 4 bases; nucleotides outside the gene matches: 1. The germline V gene has CDR1 SGDLS and CDR2 YYNGEE. CDR3 residues: CASSVDGGYNEQFF. DNA for the CDR3: TGTGCCAGCAGCGTAGACGGGGGGTACAATGAGCAGTTCTTC. Full variable domain (rest looked up from reference TRBV9 and TRBJ2-1): DSGVTQTPKHLITATGQRVTLRCSPRSGDLSVYWYQQSLDQGLQFLIQYYNGEERAKGNILERFSAQQFPDLHSELNLSSLELGDSALYFCASSVDGGYNEQFFGPGTRLTVL.

The chain couples TRBV4-1 to TRBJ1-1; D might be TRBD1 (6 bases). The germline V and J ends were trimmed by 1 base and 11 bases, with 14 bases remaining between them. CDR1 and CDR2 from the germline V gene are MGHRA and YSYEKL. CDR3 length: 13 amino acids. The CDR3 loop reads CASSQVPGVGAFF. The CDR3 region has the DNA TGCGCCAGCAGCCAAGTCCCAGGGGTTGGGGCTTTCTTT.

This clone has a single count. The V gene is TRBV21-1, the J gene TRBJ2-5; TRBD1 is taken as the D call from the table, unchecked against the DNA. TRBV21-1 is tagged as a pseudogene. This CDR3 is built from 15 residues. As DNA, the CDR3 is TGTGCCAGCAGCATCGGACAGGGGGATGAGGGTCCCCAGTACTTC. It encodes CASSIGQGDEGPQYF.

The CDR3 sequence is CASSLKSQGEQFF. CDR3 DNA sequence: TGTGCCAGCAGCTTAAAATCCCAGGGGGAGCAGTTCTTC. The gene calls are TRBV11-2 and TRBJ2-1; D may be TRBD1 (6 bases). Germline CDR1 is SGHAT and CDR2 is FQNNGV. V gave up 2 bases and J gave up 10 bases, with 12 bases separating them. The CDR3 sequence is 13 residues long.

The chain employs TRBV5-1 and TRBJ1-2, with 11 bases identical to TRBD1. The junction had 9 bases not matched to a gene; V was cut back by 0 bases and J by 8 bases. This CDR3 is built from 16 residues. Germline CDR1 SGHRS, CDR2 YFSETQ. The CDR3 nucleotides read TGCGCCAGCAGCTTGGCACGGGACAGGGGGAAGTACGGCTACACCTTC. This sequence encodes CASSLARDRGKYGYTF.

The CDR3 loop is CASSLSWEGTQYF. CDR3 DNA: TGCGCCAGCAGCCTGAGCTGGGAGGGGACCCAGTACTTC. The genes are TRBV4-1 and TRBJ2-5; 7 bases line up with TRBD2. The CDR3 is made up of 13 amino acids. The germline V gene encodes CDR1 MGHRA and CDR2 YSYEKL. Germline trimming cut 4 bases from V and 7 bases from J; bases unmatched to any gene: 6.

The chain employs TRBV28 and TRBJ2-7; possible D gene TRBD1, 6 bases. V was shortened by 5 bases and J by 0 bases, with 11 bases between the two germline ends. This CDR3 is 14 amino acids long. CDR1 and CDR2 (germline): MDHEN, SYDVKM. The CDR3 coding sequence is TGTGCCAGCAGTCCCGTGACAGGCTCCTACGAGCAGTACTTC. Translation gives CASSPVTGSYEQYF.

The chain links TRBV20-1 to TRBJ2-7; D is unclear. With 4 bases removed from V and 6 bases from J, the gap between germline ends came to 10 bases. The CDR3 has 11 amino acids. CDR1 DFQATT and CDR2 SNEGSKA come from the germline V gene (reference sequence). The CDR3 loop reads CSAIVFGEQYF. The CDR3 nucleotides read TGCAGTGCTATTGTTTTCGGCGAGCAGTACTTC.

This clone was counted a single time. V and J are TRBV27 and TRBJ1-1; TRBD1 might be the D (5 bases). This CDR3 is 15 amino acids long. V was cut by 6 bases and J by 4 bases, with 18 bases left in between. Germline CDR1 is MNHEY and CDR2 is SMNVEV (reference sequence). CDR3 bases: TGTGCCAGCAGCCGAAGCCCTGGGGGGAGCACTGAAGCTTTCTTT. Encoded protein: CASSRSPGGSTEAFF.

This chain links TRBV7-8 with TRBJ2-2; D possibly matches TRBD1 or TRBD2 (7 bases each). This CDR3 has 17 residues. Germline values: CDR1 SGHVS, CDR2 FQNEAQ. Trimming cost V 5 bases and J 3 bases, with 19 bases left between them. The CDR3 bases are TGTGCCAGCAGCGATCCCCAGGGGGGGGCATACACCGGGGAGCTGTTTTTT. It is translated as CASSDPQGGAYTGELFF.

The CDR3 DNA follows: TGTGCCAGCAGTGCCGAGGGAGGGCAAGAGACCCAGTACTTC. Its protein is CASSAEGGQETQYF. The chain links TRBV9 to TRBJ2-5; the match to TRBD2 covers 7 bases. After removal of 5 bases from V and 2 bases from J, the junction contained 6 bases not matched to a gene. The CDR3 covers 14 residues. CDR1 SGDLS and CDR2 YYNGEE come from the germline V gene.

The CDR3 here is CASSQGRVAEQYF. CDR3 DNA sequence: TGCGCCAGCAGCCAAGGCAGGGTCGCCGAGCAGTACTTC. This chain uses TRBV4-1 with TRBJ2-7; D might be TRBD1 (5 bases). Germline-derived CDR1 and CDR2 are MGHRA and YSYEKL. Trimming pared 1 base from V and 6 bases from J, leaving 10 bases between. The CDR3 totals 13 residues.

The V call is TRBV28, the J call TRBJ1-1, with 7 bases matching TRBD1. The CDR3 sequence is 14 residues long. J gave up 5 bases and V 3 bases, and 6 bases lay outside the gene matches. The germline CDR1 and CDR2 sequences are MDHEN and SYDVKM. The DNA for the CDR3 is TGTGCCAGCAGTTTCAGGGGGGGGATGACTGAAGCTTTCTTT. It yields the protein CASSFRGGMTEAFF.

The CDR3 DNA is TGTGCCAGCAGTTTCGGAACAGGCTACGGGGGGGAGCTGTTTTTT. It specifies CASSFGTGYGGELFF. V and J are TRBV27 and TRBJ2-2; D perhaps matches TRBD1 (5 bases). Germline V gene data show CDR1 as MNHEY and CDR2 as SMNVEV (reference sequence). The CDR3 covers 15 residues. Trimming shortened V by 3 bases and J by 8 bases, and 16 bases separated the two germline ends.